The source of this T cell receptor (beta chain) is a study of radiotherapy plus CTLA-4 blockade in lung cancer. General study results and limits: Interferon-beta, together with early blood T cell clone dynamics, reportedly best predicted response. Blood TCR clones of tumor origin expanded after radiotherapy plus ipilimumab.

Regarding this clone: Its antigen is not known.

The CDR3 spans 14 residues. Germline V lookup: CDR1 SGHRS, CDR2 YFSETQ. V lost 4 bases to trimming and J lost 9 bases, with 17 bases between them. Profiled with immunoSEQ multiplex PCR; TCRdb holds only in-frame clones, not every one. The sample has 80,000 or so clones; around 78% are singletons. The sequences come from peripheral blood, collected from a patient treated with radiotherapy plus ipilimumab. This TCR was sampled from a human donor with non-small cell lung cancer who had a partial response to radiotherapy plus ipilimumab. Some clones in this sample may be carry-over from other donors' samples. V and J are TRBV5-1 and TRBJ2-1; either TRBD1 or TRBD2 may fit D (6 bases each). In DNA, the CDR3 is TGCGCCAGCAGCCTGGAGGGGGATACGGTTGAGCAGTTCTTC. Amino acid sequence: CASSLEGDTVEQFF.